This T cell receptor (beta chain) emerged from a study of cytomegalovirus exposure and HLA in healthy donors. A note on this clone: What it recognizes is unknown.

Amplification used 60 Vbeta primers and 13 Jbeta primers. The method was immunoSEQ multiplex PCR; TCRdb's version includes in-frame clones alone and lacks a portion of them. The table shows around 100,000 clones, with roughly three fifths occurring only once. The CDR3 consists of 15 residues. J was trimmed by 0 bases and V by 6 bases; bases with no gene match: 6. CDR1 and CDR2 (germline): SGHDN, FVKESK. Study findings and constraints: As immune exposure information, only CMV serostatus was available. A later analysis reported that several of the most significant clusters appeared to be linked to common viral pathogens, among them Epstein-Barr virus. Later, an analysis showed that TCR beta chains associated with HLA were more clonally expanded than others that were equally common. Some segments of the V type, notably TRBV6-2 and TRBV6-3, were excluded as indistinguishable.

The V and J genes are TRBV14 and TRBJ2-3, with 7 bases identical to TRBD1. This TCR was recovered from a man aged 25 to 40 in good health and CMV-seropositive. The sequenced sample was PBMCs. The CDR3 loop reads CASRRRGPSTDTQYF. The CDR3 coding sequence is TGTGCCAGCAGGCGAAGGGGGCCGAGCACAGATACGCAGTATTTT.